What follows are 32 T cell receptor beta chains derived from one specimen sequenced in a study of T cells in localized non-small cell lung cancer. Sequencing used immunoSEQ multiplex PCR; TCRdb keeps in-frame clones, though not all of them. Among more than 1,500 clones, 30% to 45% were seen once, and the ten largest hold 7.1%. Sample: lung tumor tissue, taken before any cancer treatment. The receptors originated from a female donor over 55 with stage I lung adenocarcinoma.

This clone appeared a few times. The CDR3 here is CASSYSSISGTAYEQYF. The CDR3, as DNA: TGTGCCAGCAGTTACTCGAGTATATCCGGGACAGCCTACGAGCAGTACTTC. V and J are TRBV6-8 and TRBJ2-7, with 7 positions matching TRBD1. Germline CDR1 and CDR2: MNHGY and SAAAGT. This CDR3 region has 17 residues. The junction had 10 bases not matched to a gene; V was cut back by 0 bases and J by 2 bases.

By frequency in the sample, this clone is medium-sized. V gene TRBV11-3 combines with J gene TRBJ2-1, with a possible D match to TRBD2 (5 bases). Looked up from germline, CDR1 is SGHNT and CDR2 is YENEEA. The V and J ends lost 0 bases and 9 bases respectively, with 12 bases between them. The CDR3 is 14 amino acids. CDR3 coding DNA: TGTGCCAGCAGCTTAGAAGGGTATGGGAGTGAGCAGTTCTTC. Amino acid sequence: CASSLEGYGSEQFF.

The chain joins TRBV9 to TRBJ2-7; TRBD2 might be the D (6 bases). The CDR3 runs to 13 residues. Germline lookup yields CDR1 SGDLS and CDR2 YYNGEE. V was clipped by 4 bases and J by 7 bases, with 15 bases between them. The CDR3 bases are TGTGCCAGCAGCCTAGCTACCGCGGGGGAGCAGTACTTC. Amino acids: CASSLATAGEQYF.

This clone was observed a few times. The genes are TRBV6-8 and TRBJ2-7; TRBD1 agrees at 8 bases. Per germline, CDR1 MNHGY and CDR2 SAAAGT. After removal of 8 bases from V and 2 bases from J, the junction contained 5 bases not matched to a gene. CDR3 length equals 13 residues. The CDR3 is CASGPTGAYEQYF. The CDR3 DNA reads TGTGCCAGCGGGCCGACAGGGGCCTACGAGCAGTACTTC.

CDR3 sequence: CASSEVGIPYEQYF. CDR3 coding DNA: TGTGCCAGCAGTGAAGTGGGGATCCCCTACGAGCAGTACTTC. This sequence joins TRBV6-1 and TRBJ2-7; no firm D call. Trimming stripped 1 base from V and 2 bases from J, with 9 bases between. The CDR3 totals 14 residues. The germline CDR1 and CDR2 sequences are MNHNS and SASEGT.

The genes are TRBV5-1 and TRBJ1-5, with 12 bases that match TRBD1. This CDR3 has 16 residues. Germline assignment: CDR1 SGHRS and CDR2 YFSETQ. Trimming removed 2 bases from V and 4 bases from J; junction bases left unmatched: 4. This CDR3 reads CASSFGTGGKNQPQHF. As DNA, the CDR3 is TGCGCCAGCAGCTTCGGGACAGGGGGCAAGAATCAGCCCCAGCATTTT.

Here the CDR3 reads CASSGKNGDEQFF. Here the CDR3 DNA reads TGTGCCAGCAGTGGCAAGAATGGCGATGAGCAGTTCTTC. The chain has TRBV6-8 and TRBJ2-1; no firm D call. V lost 5 bases, J lost 8 bases, and 13 bases lay in between. CDR3 size: 13 residues. From germline, CDR1 is MNHGY and CDR2 SAAAGT.

A few counts support this clone. The genes are TRBV27 and TRBJ2-3; possibly TRBD1 or TRBD2 for D (5 bases each). V was clipped by 3 bases and J by 6 bases, with 16 bases between them. This CDR3 is built from 15 residues. Germline CDR1 is MNHEY and CDR2 is SMNVEV (reference sequence). The CDR3, as DNA: TGTGCCAGCAGTTTGAGGGGTATGAATCGTGATACGCAGTATTTT. Translating gives CASSLRGMNRDTQYF.

This clone has a handful of counts. The chain has TRBV10-2 and TRBJ2-5, with D maybe TRBD2 (5 bases). CDR3 length: 16 amino acids. V lost 0 bases and J 4 bases, leaving 15 bases between the germline ends. Germline V gene data show CDR1 as WSHSY and CDR2 as SAAADI. The CDR3: CASSESGVSEGETQYF. The CDR3 DNA sequence: TGCGCCAGCAGTGAGTCCGGGGTCTCCGAGGGAGAGACCCAGTACTTC.

This clone was recorded a few times. V and J are TRBV11-3 and TRBJ2-7, with 9 bases fitting TRBD1. Per germline, CDR1 SGHNT and CDR2 YENEEA. The CDR3 totals 15 residues. V trimming: 5 bases; J trimming: 4 bases; junction bases outside the gene matches: 9. The CDR3 reads CASSPYGGQGYEQYF. DNA of the CDR3: TGTGCCAGCAGCCCCTACGGGGGACAGGGATACGAGCAGTACTTC.

This chain's CDR3 is CASSSGANTEAFF. Here the CDR3 DNA reads TGTGCCAGTAGCAGCGGGGCGAACACTGAAGCTTTCTTT. The chain employs TRBV19 and TRBJ1-1, with D perhaps matching TRBD1 (5 bases). Trimming stripped 6 bases from V and 1 base from J, with 9 bases between. Germline CDR1 reads LNHDA; CDR2 reads SQIVND (reference sequence). This CDR3 spans 13 amino acids.

The chain combines TRBV29-1 with TRBJ2-3; 7 bases line up with TRBD1. This CDR3 is built from 13 residues. Germline V CDR1 and CDR2: SQVTM, ANQGSEA. Unmatched junction bases numbered 2, after V lost 4 bases and J lost 1 base. The CDR3 loop reads CSVVTGGTDTQYF. The CDR3 nucleotides read TGCAGCGTTGTCACAGGGGGCACAGATACGCAGTATTTT.

The gene calls are TRBV19 and TRBJ2-1; 7 nucleotides agree with TRBD2. Germline V gives CDR1 LNHDA, CDR2 SQIVND (reference sequence). J lost 7 bases, V lost 6 bases, and 9 bases had no gene match. The CDR3 spans 14 residues. The CDR3 coding sequence is TGTGCCAGTAGGGGGGAAGCGGGGCTAAATGAGCAGTTCTTC. Translated: CASRGEAGLNEQFF.

This clone was recorded once. V and J are TRBV19 and TRBJ2-1; D is perhaps TRBD1 or TRBD2 (6 bases each). There are 11 residues in the CDR3. Germline CDR1 and CDR2: LNHDA and SQIVND (reference sequence). Trimming cost V 7 bases and J 8 bases, with 9 bases left between them. CDR3 DNA sequence: TGTGCCAGTAACGGGGGCGATGAGCAGTTCTTC. Its protein is CASNGGDEQFF.

This clone has a handful of counts. The chain recombines TRBV11-3 with TRBJ2-7; 9 nucleotides align to TRBD2. Germline V CDR1 and CDR2: SGHNT, YENEEA. The trim removed 5 bases at V and 3 bases at J, leaving 14 bases unmatched. The CDR3 has 17 residues. CDR3: CASSPRVSGRTLYEQYF. CDR3 sequence (DNA): TGTGCCAGCAGCCCTAGGGTAAGCGGGAGGACACTCTACGAGCAGTACTTC.

A few counts support this clone. The genes are TRBV18 and TRBJ1-1; D uncertain. V lost 1 base and J lost 4, with 7 bases in between. Germline V gene lookup returns CDR1 KGHSH and CDR2 LQKENI. The CDR3 is 13 residues long. As DNA, the CDR3 is TGTGCCAGCTCACCACAGGGTAGCACTGAAGCTTTCTTT. Translation gives CASSPQGSTEAFF. The full variable domain, with the rest looked up from reference TRBV18 and TRBJ1-1, is NAGVMQNPRHLVRRRGQEARLRCSPMKGHSHVYWYRQLPEEGLKFMVYLQKENIIDESGMPKERFSAEFPKEGPSILRIQQVVRGDSAAYFCASSPQGSTEAFFGQGTRLTVV.

This clone was observed a few times. In nucleotides, the CDR3 is TGTGCCAGCAGTTCGAGGGGACAGGGGTATGGCTACACCTTC. Translating it yields CASSSRGQGYGYTF. The chain recombines TRBV11-3 with TRBJ1-2; 10 bases line up with TRBD1. Germline CDR1 reads SGHNT; CDR2 reads YENEEA. J lost 5 bases, V lost 6 bases, and 6 bases had no gene match. CDR3 length: 14 amino acids.

In its sample, this clone is medium-sized. V usage is TRBV9 and J usage is TRBJ2-5; D is unresolved. The CDR3 consists of 15 residues. The germline V and J ends were trimmed by 4 bases and 2 bases, with 15 bases remaining between them. Per the germline V gene, CDR1 is SGDLS and CDR2 is YYNGEE. This chain's CDR3 is CASSPKTSTQETQYF. The CDR3 DNA sequence: TGTGCCAGCAGCCCTAAGACGTCTACGCAAGAGACCCAGTACTTC.

This clone is categorized as medium-sized. The chain has TRBV6-8 and TRBJ1-6; a possible D gene is TRBD1 (5 bases). V lost 5 bases to trimming and J lost 3 bases, with 20 bases between them. The CDR3 extends over 18 amino acids. Germline lookup yields CDR1 MNHGY and CDR2 SAAAGT. CDR3 sequence: CASSPDGGPGRYNSPLHF. DNA for the CDR3: TGTGCCAGCAGTCCGGACGGGGGACCGGGGCGCTATAATTCACCCCTCCACTTT.

V gene TRBV19 combines with J gene TRBJ1-5; D gene ambiguous. CDR3 size: 12 residues. In germline, CDR1 is LNHDA, CDR2 SQIVND (reference sequence). V lost 3 bases to trimming and J lost 0 bases, with 0 bases between them. CDR3 region: CASSISNQPQHF. The CDR3 DNA is TGTGCCAGTAGTATTAGCAATCAGCCCCAGCATTTT.

By share of the sample, this clone is medium-sized. This chain uses TRBV6-8 with TRBJ2-5; a possible D gene is TRBD2 (5 bases). Germline CDR1 MNHGY, CDR2 SAAAGT. Trimming shortened V by 9 bases and J by 3 bases, and 11 bases separated the two germline ends. CDR3 size: 12 residues. This CDR3 is CARLLGKETQYF. The CDR3 DNA is TGTGCCAGATTACTAGGAAAAGAGACCCAGTACTTC.

This clone has just a few counts. The chain uses TRBV19 and TRBJ2-7; perhaps TRBD1 as D (6 bases). The CDR3 totals 15 residues. Germline V lookup: CDR1 LNHDA, CDR2 SQIVND (reference sequence). Trimming stripped 6 bases from V and 3 bases from J, with 18 bases between. CDR3 nucleotides: TGTGCCAGTAGCCTATCGGACAGCTTTCGCTACGAGCAGTACTTC. Translation gives CASSLSDSFRYEQYF.

The table lists this clone with a few counts. V and J are TRBV9 and TRBJ1-1, with a weak D call TRBD1 (6 bases). This CDR3 region has 14 residues. With 1 base removed from V and 8 bases from J, the gap between germline ends came to 15 bases. Germline assignment: CDR1 SGDLS and CDR2 YYNGEE. CDR3 coding DNA: TGTGCCAGCAGCGTAAGGGAACAGGGAGCCGAAGCTTTCTTT. Amino acid sequence: CASSVREQGAEAFF.

Judged by abundance, this clone is medium-sized (0.01 to 0.1%). This chain uses TRBV11-3 with TRBJ2-1, with D possibly TRBD1 on 6 matching bases. V dropped 8 bases and J dropped 0 bases, with 14 bases sitting between them. Germline V gene lookup returns CDR1 SGHNT and CDR2 YENEEA. The CDR3 spans 15 residues. The CDR3 DNA sequence: TGTGCCAGCTCGAGCCGGACAGCCTCCTACAATGAGCAGTTCTTC. It yields the protein CASSSRTASYNEQFF.

In its sample, this clone is medium-sized. The chain joins TRBV11-3 to TRBJ1-2; 9 bases are a match to TRBD1. The CDR3 runs 16 residues. Germline V gene lookup returns CDR1 SGHNT and CDR2 YENEEA. V was pared by 6 bases and J by 8 bases, with 16 bases of the junction left unmatched. CDR3 coding DNA: TGTGCCAGCAGAGAGAACCCGGGACAGGGTCCGAGGGGCTACACCTTC. Translation gives CASRENPGQGPRGYTF.

The J gene is TRBJ2-1, the V gene TRBV4-1; maybe TRBD2 (6 bases). Germline V gene sequence: CDR1 MGHRA, CDR2 YSYEKL. This CDR3 spans 15 amino acids. With 9 bases removed from V and 8 bases from J, the gap between germline ends came to 23 bases. The CDR3 DNA follows: TGCGCCAGTACCAAGGTAGCTAGCGATAACCATGAGCAGTTCTTC. Its protein is CASTKVASDNHEQFF.

This chain links TRBV30 with TRBJ1-2; possibly TRBD1 for D (6 bases). CDR1 and CDR2 from the germline V gene are GTSNPN and SVGIG (reference sequence). CDR3 length: 14 amino acids. The germline V and J ends were trimmed by 0 bases and 2 bases, with 10 bases remaining between them. The CDR3 DNA reads TGTGCCTGGAGTGTCGGGGGCGCAAACTATGGCTACACCTTC. This sequence encodes CAWSVGGANYGYTF.

This clone was counted a few times. The chain links TRBV6-8 to TRBJ2-4; D is perhaps TRBD1 or TRBD2 (5 bases each). Per the germline V gene, CDR1 is MNHGY and CDR2 is SAAAGT. V was trimmed by 0 bases and J by 10 bases, leaving 19 bases between them. The CDR3 spans 16 residues. CDR3 in DNA: TGTGCCAGCAGTTACTCGATTATGGGGCGTGGGGGTATTCAGTACTTC. Translating it yields CASSYSIMGRGGIQYF.

The chain combines TRBV19 with TRBJ1-3; D is undetermined. The length of the CDR3 is 15 residues. CDR1 LNHDA and CDR2 SQIVND come from the germline V gene (reference sequence). Between the trimmed V and J ends, which lost 3 bases and 0 bases, there was a span of 9 bases. In nucleotides, the CDR3 is TGTGCCAGTAGTATGATGGCAGCCTCTGGAAACACCATATATTTT. Amino acids: CASSMMAASGNTIYF.

This clone was counted only a few times. The chain couples TRBV19 to TRBJ2-6; D gene unclear. Per germline, CDR1 LNHDA and CDR2 SQIVND (reference sequence). V was trimmed by 1 base and J by 4 bases, leaving 8 bases between them. The CDR3 contains 15 residues. The CDR3 reads CASSIVPAGANVLTF. CDR3 sequence (DNA): TGTGCCAGTAGTATAGTCCCCGCCGGGGCCAACGTCCTGACTTTC.

This clone was detected only a few times. The chain is built from TRBV19 and TRBJ1-5; 12 bases map to TRBD1. Per germline, CDR1 LNHDA and CDR2 SQIVND (reference sequence). V shed 3 bases and J 7 bases; nucleotides not matched to a gene: 7. The CDR3 runs 16 residues. In DNA, the CDR3 is TGTGCCAGTAGTATTCCGGGACAGGGGGCAAGACAGCCCCAGCATTTT. Protein product: CASSIPGQGARQPQHF.

V gene TRBV29-1 combines with J gene TRBJ2-7, with TRBD2 matching 15 bases. V shed 4 bases and J 0 bases; nucleotides not matched to a gene: 4. The CDR3 loop spans 16 amino acids. Germline V lookup: CDR1 SQVTM, CDR2 ANQGSEA. The chain's CDR3 is CSVGGTSGRRSYEQYF. Here the CDR3 DNA reads TGCAGCGTTGGGGGGACTAGCGGGAGGCGCTCCTACGAGCAGTACTTC.